The sequence of this T cell receptor beta chain was determined in a study of CD8 T cells in ankylosing spondylitis. By quantitative 5'-RACE with molecular barcodes, the TCR beta libraries were made. TCRdb called the 5' RACE reads again in MiXCR, with one record for every CDR3 protein. Counted here are about 500,000 distinct CDR3 sequences, over 9.5% occurring once; the ten biggest clones make up 6.8%. The CDR3 is 17 residues long. V dropped 0 bases and J dropped 3; count of bases not matched to a gene: 13. CDR1 is DFQATT and CDR2 is SNEGSKA in the germline V gene (reference sequence). A few counts support this clonotype. Antigen specificity is unknown. Broader study findings: Disease-associated clones were reportedly significantly overrepresented in matched ankylosing spondylitis synovial fluid. Typical of ankylosing spondylitis blood, it appeared, was a TCR beta motif of roughly eight highly homologous variants. Disease-linked clones had a CD8+ phenotype and relatively low frequency in peripheral blood. Reactive arthritis synovial fluid and blood were previously reported to contain some motif variants.

The chain employs TRBV20-1 and TRBJ2-7, with 8 positions matching TRBD1. The sample comprised blood, either unsorted or a sorted T cell fraction (not recorded which). This receptor was obtained from a male donor with ankylosing spondylitis. CDR3 in DNA: TGCAGTGCTAGAGAGGTTGGAATACAGGGGGACTTCTACGAGCAGTACTTC. Protein: CSAREVGIQGDFYEQYF.